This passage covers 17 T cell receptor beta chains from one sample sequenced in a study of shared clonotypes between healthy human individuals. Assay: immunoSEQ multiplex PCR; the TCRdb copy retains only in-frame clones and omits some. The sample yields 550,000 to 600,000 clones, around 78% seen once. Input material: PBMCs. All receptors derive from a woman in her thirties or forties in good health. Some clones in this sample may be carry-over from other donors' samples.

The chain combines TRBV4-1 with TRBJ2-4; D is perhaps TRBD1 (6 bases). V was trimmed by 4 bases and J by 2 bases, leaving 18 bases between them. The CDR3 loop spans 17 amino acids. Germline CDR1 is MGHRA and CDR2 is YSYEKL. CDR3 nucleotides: TGCGCCAGCAGCCGGGGACGCGGAACAGGGCCCAAAAACATTCAGTACTTC. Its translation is CASSRGRGTGPKNIQYF.

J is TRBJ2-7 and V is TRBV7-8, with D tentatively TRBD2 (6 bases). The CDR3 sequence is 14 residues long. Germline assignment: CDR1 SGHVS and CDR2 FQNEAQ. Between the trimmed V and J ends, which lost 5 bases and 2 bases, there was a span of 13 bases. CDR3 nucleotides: TGTGCCAGCAGCACCCGGAGGGTCACCTACGAGCAGTACTTC. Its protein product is CASSTRRVTYEQYF.

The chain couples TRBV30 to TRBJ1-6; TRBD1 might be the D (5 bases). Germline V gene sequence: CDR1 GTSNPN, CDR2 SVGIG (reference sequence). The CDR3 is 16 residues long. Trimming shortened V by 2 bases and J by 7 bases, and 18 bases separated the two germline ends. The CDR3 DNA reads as TGTGCCTGGAGTCCTCGACAGTTTAGAGTGAATTCACCCCTCCACTTT. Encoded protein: CAWSPRQFRVNSPLHF.

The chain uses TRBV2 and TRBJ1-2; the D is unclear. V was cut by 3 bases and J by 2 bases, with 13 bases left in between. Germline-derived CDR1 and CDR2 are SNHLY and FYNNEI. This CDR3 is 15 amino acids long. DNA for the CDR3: TGTGCCAGCAGTGATCGCCGACGGACCAACTATGGCTACACCTTC. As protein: CASSDRRRTNYGYTF.

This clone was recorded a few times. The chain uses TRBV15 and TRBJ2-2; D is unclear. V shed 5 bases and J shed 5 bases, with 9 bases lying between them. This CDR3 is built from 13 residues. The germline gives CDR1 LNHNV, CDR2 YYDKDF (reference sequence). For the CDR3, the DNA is TGTGCCACCAGCCCAGCAGAGACCGGGGAGCTGTTTTTT. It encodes CATSPAETGELFF.

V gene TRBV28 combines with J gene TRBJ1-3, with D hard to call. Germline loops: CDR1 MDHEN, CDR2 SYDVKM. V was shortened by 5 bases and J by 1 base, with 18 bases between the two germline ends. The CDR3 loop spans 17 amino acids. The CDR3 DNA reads TGTGCCAGCAGTCCGAAAAATTATCGGTCGTCTGGAAACACCATATATTTT. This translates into CASSPKNYRSSGNTIYF.

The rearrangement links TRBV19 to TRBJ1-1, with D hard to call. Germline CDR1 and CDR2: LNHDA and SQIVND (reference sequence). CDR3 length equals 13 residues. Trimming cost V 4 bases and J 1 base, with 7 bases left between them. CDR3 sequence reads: CASSTVRNTEAFF. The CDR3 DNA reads TGTGCCAGTAGTACCGTTAGGAACACTGAAGCTTTCTTT.

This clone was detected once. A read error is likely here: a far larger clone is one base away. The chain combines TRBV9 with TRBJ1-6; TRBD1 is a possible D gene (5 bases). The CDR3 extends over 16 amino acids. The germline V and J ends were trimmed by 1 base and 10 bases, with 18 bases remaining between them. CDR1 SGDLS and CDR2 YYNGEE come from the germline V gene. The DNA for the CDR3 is TGTGCCAGCAGCGTACAACATGATGGGGGTGGATCACCCCTCCACTTT. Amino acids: CASSVQHDGGGSPLHF.

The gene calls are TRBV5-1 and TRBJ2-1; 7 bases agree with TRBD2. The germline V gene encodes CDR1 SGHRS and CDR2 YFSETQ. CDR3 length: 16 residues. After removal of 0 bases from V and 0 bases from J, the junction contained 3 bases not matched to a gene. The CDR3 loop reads CASSLDASGSYNEQFF. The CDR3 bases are TGCGCCAGCAGCTTGGACGCTAGCGGCTCCTACAATGAGCAGTTCTTC.

CDR3 DNA sequence: TGTGCCAGCAGCCAAGAGGTCGGAGGAGCGGGTTCCTACGAGCAGTACTTC. This codes for CASSQEVGGAGSYEQYF. The chain combines TRBV4-2 with TRBJ2-7, with D possibly TRBD2 on 6 matching bases. From germline, CDR1 is LGHNA and CDR2 YNFKEQ. CDR3 length: 17 residues. Deletions cut 0 bases from V and 1 base from J, with 16 bases between.

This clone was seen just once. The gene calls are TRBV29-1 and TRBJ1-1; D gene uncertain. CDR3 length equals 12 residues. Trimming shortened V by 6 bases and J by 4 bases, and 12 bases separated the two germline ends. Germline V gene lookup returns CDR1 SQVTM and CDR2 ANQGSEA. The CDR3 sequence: CSVWGVGTEAFF. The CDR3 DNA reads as TGCAGCGTGTGGGGAGTCGGCACTGAAGCTTTCTTT.

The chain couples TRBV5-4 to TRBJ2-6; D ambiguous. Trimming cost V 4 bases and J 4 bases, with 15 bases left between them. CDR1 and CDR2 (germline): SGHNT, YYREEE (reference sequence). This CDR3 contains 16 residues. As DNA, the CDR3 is TGTGCCAGCAGCCCCACGACCTGGATGGGGGCCAACGTCCTGACTTTC. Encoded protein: CASSPTTWMGANVLTF.

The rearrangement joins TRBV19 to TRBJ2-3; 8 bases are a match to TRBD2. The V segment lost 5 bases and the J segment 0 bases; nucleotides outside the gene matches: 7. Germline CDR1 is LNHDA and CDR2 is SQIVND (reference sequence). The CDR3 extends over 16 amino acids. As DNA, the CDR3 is TGTGCCAGTAGTTGGCCTAGCGGGTCTAGCACAGATACGCAGTATTTT. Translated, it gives CASSWPSGSSTDTQYF. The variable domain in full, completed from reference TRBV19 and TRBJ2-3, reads DGGITQSPKYLFRKEGQNVTLSCEQNLNHDAMYWYRQDPGQGLRLIYYSQIVNDFQKGDIAEGYSVSREKKESFPLTVTSAQKNPTAFYLCASSWPSGSSTDTQYFGPGTRLTVL.

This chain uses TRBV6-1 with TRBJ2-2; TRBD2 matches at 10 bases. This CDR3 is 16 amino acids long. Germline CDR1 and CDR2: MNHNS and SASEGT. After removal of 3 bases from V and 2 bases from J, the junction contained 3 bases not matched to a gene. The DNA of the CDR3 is TGTGCCAGCAGTGACAGCGGGAGGGGAAACACCGGGGAGCTGTTTTTT. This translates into CASSDSGRGNTGELFF.

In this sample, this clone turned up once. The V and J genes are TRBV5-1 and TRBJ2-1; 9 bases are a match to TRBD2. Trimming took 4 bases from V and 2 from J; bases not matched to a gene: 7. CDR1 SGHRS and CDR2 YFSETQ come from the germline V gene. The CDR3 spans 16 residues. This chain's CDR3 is CASSQNSGSAYNEQFF. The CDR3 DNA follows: TGCGCCAGCAGCCAAAATAGCGGGAGCGCCTACAATGAGCAGTTCTTC.

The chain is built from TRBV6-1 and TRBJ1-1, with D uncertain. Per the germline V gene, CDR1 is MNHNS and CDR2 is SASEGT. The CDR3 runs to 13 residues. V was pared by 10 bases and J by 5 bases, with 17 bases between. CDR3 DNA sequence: TGTGCCACGGGGAGGGAAAGAGGGACTGAAGCTTTCTTT. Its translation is CATGRERGTEAFF.

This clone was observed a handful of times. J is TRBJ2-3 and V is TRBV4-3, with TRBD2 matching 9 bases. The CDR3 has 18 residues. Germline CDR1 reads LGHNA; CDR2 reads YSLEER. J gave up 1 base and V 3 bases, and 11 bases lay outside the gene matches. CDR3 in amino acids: CASSQTLAGFGGTDTQYF. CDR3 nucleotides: TGCGCCAGCAGCCAGACCCTAGCGGGGTTCGGGGGCACAGATACGCAGTATTTT.